The rows below give T cell receptor beta chains drawn from one sample of a study of shared clonotypes between healthy human individuals. Sequencing used immunoSEQ multiplex PCR; TCRdb keeps in-frame clones, though not all of them. The table has some 790,000 clones, 72% seen once; the top ten hold approximately 2%. Material for sequencing was memory CD4+ T cells sorted from blood. The receptor set was obtained from a young woman in good health. Each CDR3 is given with its conserved first and last residue. Fields, in order: clone size, V gene, J gene, D gene, CDR3 protein, CDR3 DNA. A D gene is named only where the DNA matches it firmly. Clone sizes are given selectively: once, few, many, or a class where the clone is expanded.

>few|TRBV7-3|TRBJ2-1|-
CASSLTPIVSEQFF
TGTGCCAGCAGCTTAACCCCCATCGTAAGTGAGCAGTTCTTC
>few|TRBV5-1|TRBJ2-7|TRBD2
CASSLGTSGTEQYF
TGCGCCAGCAGCTTGGGGACTAGCGGGACCGAGCAGTACTTC
>-|TRBV28|TRBJ2-7|-
CASQGGLREQYF
TGTGCCAGTCAAGGGGGGTTGAGGGAGCAGTACTTC
>-|TRBV6-6|TRBJ2-1|-
CASSSRVVEQFF
TGTGCCAGCAGTTCACGAGTAGTTGAGCAGTTCTTC
>few|TRBV28|TRBJ2-1|TRBD1
CASSLTGNHNEQFF
TGTGCCAGCAGCCTGACAGGGAACCACAATGAGCAGTTCTTC
>-|TRBV28|TRBJ1-3|-
CASSLTGFNTIYF
TGTGCCAGCAGTTTGACAGGTTTCAACACCATATATTTT
>-|TRBV7-2|TRBJ2-6|-
CASRLALSGANVLTF
TGTGCCAGCAGACTAGCACTCTCTGGGGCCAACGTCCTGACTTTC
>-|TRBV4-1|TRBJ2-3|-
CASSFLSRGKRTDTQYF
TGCGCCAGCAGCTTCCTTTCTAGGGGGAAGCGCACAGATACGCAGTATTTT
>-|TRBV11-3|TRBJ2-1|TRBD2
CASSWSSGIDEQFF
TGTGCCAGCAGCTGGTCTAGCGGGATCGATGAGCAGTTCTTC
>-|TRBV6-6|TRBJ2-3|-
CASSYGPDTQYF
TGTGCCAGCAGTTATGGACCGGATACGCAGTATTTT
>-|TRBV28|TRBJ2-7|-
CASSEHSGPGFYEQYF
TGTGCCAGCAGTGAACATAGCGGTCCCGGTTTCTACGAGCAGTACTTC
>few|TRBV7-6|TRBJ2-1|-
CASSVSGPYNEQFF
TGTGCCAGCAGCGTCTCAGGTCCCTACAATGAGCAGTTCTTC
>-|TRBV10-1|TRBJ2-1|-
CASSEYSGHNEQFF
TGCGCCAGCAGTGAGTACAGTGGACACAATGAGCAGTTCTTC
>-|TRBV7-2|TRBJ2-4|TRBD2
CASSSGLAGAIQYF
TGTGCCAGCAGCTCCGGACTAGCGGGGGCAATTCAGTACTTC
>few|TRBV5-4|TRBJ2-2|-
CASSFGGPTGELFF
TGTGCCAGCAGCTTTGGAGGGCCGACCGGGGAGCTGTTTTTT